This passage covers 15 T cell receptor beta chains from one sample sequenced in a study of blood T cell repertoires in COVID-19. Sequencing was performed with immunoSEQ multiplex PCR; in TCRdb, only in-frame clones are kept and a portion is missing. This table has about 380,000 clones, around 91% appearing once. The sequencing sample was made of peripheral blood. Receptors were obtained from a man aged 18 to 29 with active or convalescent COVID-19.

The gene calls are TRBV28 and TRBJ2-5, with TRBD1 matching over 9 bases. V trimming: 5 bases; J trimming: 5 bases; junction bases outside the gene matches: 12. Germline CDR1 MDHEN, CDR2 SYDVKM. The CDR3 loop spans 16 amino acids. The CDR3 sequence is CASSGPGTGSSETQYF. In nucleotides, the CDR3 is TGTGCCAGCAGTGGGCCCGGGACAGGGTCCTCTGAGACCCAGTACTTC.

This chain uses TRBV2 with TRBJ2-7; the match to TRBD1 covers 7 bases. There are 15 residues in the CDR3. Germline assignment: CDR1 SNHLY and CDR2 FYNNEI. Germline trimming cut 6 bases from V and 7 bases from J; bases unmatched to any gene: 15. CDR3 in amino acids: CASRGRGTVPWEQYF. Written as DNA, the CDR3 is TGTGCCAGCAGAGGTAGGGGGACAGTCCCTTGGGAGCAGTACTTC.

The chain is built from TRBV28 and TRBJ2-1; 7 positions agree with TRBD2. The CDR3 consists of 16 residues. From germline, CDR1 is MDHEN and CDR2 SYDVKM. Germline trimming cut 5 bases from V and 0 bases from J; bases unmatched to any gene: 7. CDR3 nucleotide sequence: TGTGCCAGCAGTCCCCGACTAGCTAGCTCCTACAATGAGCAGTTCTTC. Its protein is CASSPRLASSYNEQFF. Supplemented by reference TRBV28 and TRBJ2-1, the full variable domain reads DVKVTQSSRYLVKRTGEKVFLECVQDMDHENMFWYRQDPGLGLRLIYFSYDVKMKEKGDIPEGYSVSREKKERFSLILESASTNQTSMYLCASSPRLASSYNEQFFGPGTRLTVL.

The rearrangement uses TRBV9 and TRBJ2-1; TRBD2 might be the D (5 bases). From germline, CDR1 is SGDLS and CDR2 YYNGEE. This CDR3 region has 15 residues. The germline V and J ends were trimmed by 6 bases and 4 bases, with 17 bases remaining between them. For the CDR3, the DNA is TGTGCCAGCAACCCCCGGGGAGAACCTTACAATGAGCAGTTCTTC. As protein: CASNPRGEPYNEQFF.

This clone was observed once. At one end the junction does not follow the germline gene, possibly because of a read error. The chain joins TRBV7-7 to TRBJ2-5; TRBD1 matches 7 bases. CDR1 and CDR2 (germline): SSHAT, FNYEAQ (reference sequence). This CDR3 spans 17 amino acids. The CDR3 sequence is CASSLYDGTVLQETQYF. In nucleotides, the CDR3 is TGTGCTAGCAGCTTATACGACGGGACAGTCCTCCAAGAGACCCAGTACTTC.

This clone has more than one count but fewer than ten. The chain links TRBV7-2 to TRBJ1-6; maybe TRBD1 (6 bases). CDR3 length equals 15 residues. Trimming pared 1 base from V and 9 bases from J, leaving 13 bases between. Per the germline V gene, CDR1 is SGHTA and CDR2 is FQGNSA. CDR3 residues: CASSLVGDKSSPLHF. The CDR3 DNA sequence: TGTGCCAGCAGCTTAGTAGGGGACAAGAGTTCACCCCTCCACTTT.

The gene calls are TRBV27 and TRBJ2-1; TRBD2 agrees at 8 bases. Germline V gives CDR1 MNHEY, CDR2 SMNVEV (reference sequence). V trimming: 6 bases; J trimming: 5 bases; junction bases outside the gene matches: 12. The CDR3 is 16 amino acids. DNA of the CDR3: TGTGCCAGCAGCCTTACCGGACTAGCCGGTAACAATGAGCAGTTCTTC. This sequence encodes CASSLTGLAGNNEQFF.

The chain joins TRBV12-3 or TRBV12-4 to TRBJ1-2, with D possibly matching TRBD1 (5 bases). The CDR3 runs 13 residues. V dropped 2 bases and J dropped 7 bases, with 11 bases sitting between them. The CDR3 sequence: CASSLSQVGGYTF. CDR3 DNA: TGTGCCAGCAGTTTATCACAGGTCGGTGGCTACACCTTC.

The CDR3 DNA is TGCAGCGTCGTTGGACAGGGGTATGGCGAGCAGTACTTC. Its translation is CSVVGQGYGEQYF. The chain links TRBV29-1 to TRBJ2-7, with 9 bases identical to TRBD1. V was clipped by 6 bases and J by 6 bases; unmatched bases: 9. CDR1 SQVTM and CDR2 ANQGSEA come from the germline V gene. The CDR3 has 13 residues.

This chain joins TRBV29-1 and TRBJ2-7, with D tentatively TRBD2 (6 bases). The V gene's germline CDR1 is SQVTM and CDR2 ANQGSEA. This CDR3 region has 14 residues. The V gene lost 3 bases and the J gene lost 2 bases, with 14 bases spanning the gap. CDR3 region: CSVEEGTGTYEQYF. The CDR3 nucleotides read TGCAGCGTTGAGGAGGGGACGGGAACCTACGAGCAGTACTTC.

This chain joins TRBV2 and TRBJ1-1, with TRBD1 matching over 8 bases. Germline CDR1 reads SNHLY; CDR2 reads FYNNEI. Germline trimming cut 7 bases from V and 5 bases from J; bases unmatched to any gene: 12. CDR3 length: 15 residues. The CDR3 is CASTRPTGGRTEAFF. The CDR3, as DNA: TGTGCCAGCACCAGACCCACAGGGGGAAGGACTGAAGCTTTCTTT.

This clone was found once. The chain links TRBV7-2 to TRBJ2-7, with 7 bases lining up with TRBD1. V lost 5 bases, J lost 0 bases, and 7 bases stayed unmatched. Looked up from germline, CDR1 is SGHTA and CDR2 is FQGNSA. CDR3 length equals 15 residues. In DNA form, the CDR3 reads TGTGCCAGCAGCAAGGACAGGCCCCGCTCCTACGAGCAGTACTTC. Protein: CASSKDRPRSYEQYF.

V is TRBV7-9 and J is TRBJ1-6; D ambiguous. CDR3 length equals 12 residues. V lost 5 bases and J lost 8, with 7 bases in between. The V gene's germline CDR1 is SEHNR and CDR2 FQNEAQ (reference sequence). The CDR3 spells CASSLEDSPLHF. The CDR3 DNA is TGTGCCAGCAGCCTGGAGGATTCACCCCTCCACTTT.

This chain connects TRBV24-1 to TRBJ1-2; 10 bases fit TRBD1. From germline, CDR1 is KGHDR and CDR2 SFDVKD. The CDR3 is 13 amino acids. The V and J ends lost 5 bases and 8 bases, in that order; junction bases with no gene match: 4. This CDR3 is CATSGGQGRGYTF. CDR3 nucleotides: TGTGCCACCAGTGGGGGACAGGGGAGAGGCTACACCTTC.

The rearrangement links TRBV28 to TRBJ1-2, with unresolved D. The CDR3 consists of 14 residues. V gave up 3 bases and J gave up 1 base, with 9 bases separating them. Germline V gene lookup returns CDR1 MDHEN and CDR2 SYDVKM. For the CDR3, the DNA is TGTGCCAGCAGTTTGAAGCAATTTAACTATGGCTACACCTTC. It translates to CASSLKQFNYGYTF.